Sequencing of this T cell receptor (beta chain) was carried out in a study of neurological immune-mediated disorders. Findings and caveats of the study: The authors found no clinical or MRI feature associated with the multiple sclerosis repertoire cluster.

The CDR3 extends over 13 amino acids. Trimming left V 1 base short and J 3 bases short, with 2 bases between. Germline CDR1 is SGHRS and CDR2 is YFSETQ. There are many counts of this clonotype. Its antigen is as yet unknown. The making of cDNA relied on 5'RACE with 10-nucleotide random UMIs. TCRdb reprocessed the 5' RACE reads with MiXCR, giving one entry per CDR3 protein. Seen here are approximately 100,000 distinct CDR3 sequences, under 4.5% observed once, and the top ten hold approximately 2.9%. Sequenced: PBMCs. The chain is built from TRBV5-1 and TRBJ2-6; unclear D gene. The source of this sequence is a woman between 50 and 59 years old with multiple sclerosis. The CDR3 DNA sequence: TGCGCCAGCAGCTTGAGTGGGGCCAACGTCCTGACTTTC. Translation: CASSLSGANVLTF.